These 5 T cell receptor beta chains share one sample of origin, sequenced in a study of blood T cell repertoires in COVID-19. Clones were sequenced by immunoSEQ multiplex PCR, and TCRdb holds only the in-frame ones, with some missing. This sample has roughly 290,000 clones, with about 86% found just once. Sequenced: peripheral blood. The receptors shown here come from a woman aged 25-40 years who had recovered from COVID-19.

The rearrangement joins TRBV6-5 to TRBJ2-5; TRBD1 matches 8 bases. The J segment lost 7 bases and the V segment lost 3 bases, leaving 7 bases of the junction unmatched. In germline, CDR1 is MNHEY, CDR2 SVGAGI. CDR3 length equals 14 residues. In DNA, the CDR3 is TGTGCCAGCAGTTATTACAGGGGGAGCGGGACCCAGTACTTC. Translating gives CASSYYRGSGTQYF.

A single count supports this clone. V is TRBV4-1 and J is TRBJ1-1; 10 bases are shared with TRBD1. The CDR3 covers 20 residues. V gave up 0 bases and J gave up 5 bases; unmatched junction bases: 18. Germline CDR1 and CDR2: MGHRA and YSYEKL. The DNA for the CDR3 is TGCGCCAGCAGCCAAGAATCGGTCGACAGGGGGCAAGGTAAGAGGACTGAAGCTTTCTTT. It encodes CASSQESVDRGQGKRTEAFF.

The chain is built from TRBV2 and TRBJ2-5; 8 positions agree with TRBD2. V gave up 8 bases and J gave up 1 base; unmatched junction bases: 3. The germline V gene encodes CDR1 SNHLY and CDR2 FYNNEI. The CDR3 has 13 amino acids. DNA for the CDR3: TGTGCCAGCCGGGGGGGCCTCCAAGAGACCCAGTACTTC. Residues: CASRGGLQETQYF.

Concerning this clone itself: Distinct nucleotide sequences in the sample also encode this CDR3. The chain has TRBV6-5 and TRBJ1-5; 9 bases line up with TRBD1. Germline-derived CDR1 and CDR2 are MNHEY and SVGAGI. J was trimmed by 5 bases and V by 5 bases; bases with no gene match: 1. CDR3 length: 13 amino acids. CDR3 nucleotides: TGTGCCAGCAGTCGGGACAGGGATCAGCCCCAGCATTTT. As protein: CASSRDRDQPQHF.

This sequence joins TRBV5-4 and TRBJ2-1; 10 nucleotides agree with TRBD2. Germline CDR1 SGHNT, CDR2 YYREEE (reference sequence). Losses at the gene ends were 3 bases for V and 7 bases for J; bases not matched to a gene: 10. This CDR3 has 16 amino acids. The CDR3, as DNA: TGTGCCAGCAGCTCGACTGCCGGGACTAGCGTGAATGAGCAGTTCTTC. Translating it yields CASSSTAGTSVNEQFF.